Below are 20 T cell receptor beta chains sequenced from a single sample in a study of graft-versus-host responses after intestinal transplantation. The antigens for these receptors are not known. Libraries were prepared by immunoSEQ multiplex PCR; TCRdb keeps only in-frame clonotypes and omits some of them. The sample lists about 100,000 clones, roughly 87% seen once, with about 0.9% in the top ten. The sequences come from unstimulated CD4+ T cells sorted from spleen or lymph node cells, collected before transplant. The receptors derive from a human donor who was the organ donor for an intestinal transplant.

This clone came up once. The DNA of the CDR3 is TGTGCCAGTAGTATTTTTAGTAGCAATCAGCCCCAGCATTTT. It yields the protein CASSIFSSNQPQHF. V usage is TRBV19 and J usage is TRBJ1-5; D ambiguous. CDR3 length equals 14 residues. CDR1 is LNHDA, CDR2 SQIVND, per germline (reference sequence). Trimming removed 3 bases at V and 0 bases at J, with 6 bases between.

CDR3 residues: CASSRQGDYGYTF. The DNA for the CDR3 is TGTGCCAGCAGTAGACAGGGGGACTATGGCTACACCTTC. The chain recombines TRBV6-5 with TRBJ1-2, with 9 bases lining up with TRBD1. Germline V gene sequence: CDR1 MNHEY, CDR2 SVGAGI. The CDR3 consists of 13 residues. V lost 5 bases, J lost 3 bases, and 1 base stayed unmatched.

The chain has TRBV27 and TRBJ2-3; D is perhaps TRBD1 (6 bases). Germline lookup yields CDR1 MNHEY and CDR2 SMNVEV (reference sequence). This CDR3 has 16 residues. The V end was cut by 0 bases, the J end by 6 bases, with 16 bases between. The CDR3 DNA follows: TGTGCCAGCAGTTTATCGAAAGACAGGAAGAGGGATACGCAGTATTTT. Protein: CASSLSKDRKRDTQYF.

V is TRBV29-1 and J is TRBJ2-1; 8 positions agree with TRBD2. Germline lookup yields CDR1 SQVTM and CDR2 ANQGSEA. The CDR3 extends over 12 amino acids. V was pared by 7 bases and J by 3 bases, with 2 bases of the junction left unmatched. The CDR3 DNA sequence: TGCAGCGCTAGCGGGCTCTACAATGAGCAGTTCTTC. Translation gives CSASGLYNEQFF.

CDR3 sequence reads: CAISQFLIPSGYQETQYF. The CDR3 DNA is TGTGCCATCAGTCAATTCTTGATCCCCTCCGGGTACCAAGAGACCCAGTACTTC. J is TRBJ2-5 and V is TRBV10-3, with D uncertain. V lost 5 bases and J lost 0, with 22 bases in between. This CDR3 contains 18 residues. In germline, CDR1 is ENHRY, CDR2 SYGVKD.

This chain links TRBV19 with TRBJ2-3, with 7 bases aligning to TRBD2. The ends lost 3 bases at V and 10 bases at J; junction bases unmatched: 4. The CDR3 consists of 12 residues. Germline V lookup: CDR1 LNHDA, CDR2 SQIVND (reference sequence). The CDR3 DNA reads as TGTGCCAGTAGTATCGGTGGGGGGGCGCAGTATTTT. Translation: CASSIGGGAQYF.

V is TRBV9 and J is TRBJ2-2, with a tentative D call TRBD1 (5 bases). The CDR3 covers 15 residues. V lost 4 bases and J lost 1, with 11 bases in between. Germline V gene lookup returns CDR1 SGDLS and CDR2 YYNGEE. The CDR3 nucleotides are TGTGCCAGCAGCCCTCGCGGACAGAACACCGGGGAGCTGTTTTTT. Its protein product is CASSPRGQNTGELFF.

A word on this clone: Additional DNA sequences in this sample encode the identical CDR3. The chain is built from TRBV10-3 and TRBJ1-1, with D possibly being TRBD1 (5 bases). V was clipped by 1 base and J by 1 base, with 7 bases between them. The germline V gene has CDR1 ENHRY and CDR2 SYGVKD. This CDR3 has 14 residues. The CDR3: CAISEYGGNTEAFF. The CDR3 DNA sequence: TGTGCCATCAGTGAGTACGGGGGGAACACTGAAGCTTTCTTT.

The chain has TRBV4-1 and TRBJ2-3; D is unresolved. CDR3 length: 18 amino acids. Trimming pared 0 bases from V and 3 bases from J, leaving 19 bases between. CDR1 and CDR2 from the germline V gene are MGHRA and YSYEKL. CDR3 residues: CASSQDRPEKPRTDTQYF. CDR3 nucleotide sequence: TGCGCCAGCAGCCAAGATAGACCCGAAAAGCCCAGGACAGATACGCAGTATTTT.

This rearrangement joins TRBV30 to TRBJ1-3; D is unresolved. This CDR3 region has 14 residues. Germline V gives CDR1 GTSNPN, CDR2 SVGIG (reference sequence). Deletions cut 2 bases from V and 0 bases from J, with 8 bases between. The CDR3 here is CAWSRSTSGNTIYF. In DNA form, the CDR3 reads TGTGCCTGGAGTCGTAGCACCTCTGGAAACACCATATATTTT.

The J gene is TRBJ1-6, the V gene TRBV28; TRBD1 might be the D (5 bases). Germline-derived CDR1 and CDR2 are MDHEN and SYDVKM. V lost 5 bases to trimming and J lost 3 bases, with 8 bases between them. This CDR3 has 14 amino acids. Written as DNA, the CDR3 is TGTGCCAGCAGTGACAGCGGCTATAATTCACCCCTCCACTTT. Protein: CASSDSGYNSPLHF.

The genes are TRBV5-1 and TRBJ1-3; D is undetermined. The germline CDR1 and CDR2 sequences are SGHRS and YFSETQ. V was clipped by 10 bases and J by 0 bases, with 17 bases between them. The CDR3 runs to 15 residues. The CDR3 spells CADDPWHFSGNTIYF. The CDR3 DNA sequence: TGCGCCGACGACCCTTGGCATTTCTCTGGAAACACCATATATTTT.

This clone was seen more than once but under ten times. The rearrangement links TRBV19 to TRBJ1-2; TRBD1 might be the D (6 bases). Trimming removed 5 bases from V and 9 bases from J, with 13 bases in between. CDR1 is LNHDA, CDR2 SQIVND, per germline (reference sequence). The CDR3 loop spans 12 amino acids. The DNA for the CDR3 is TGTGCCAGTAGTGACAGGATCGAGAGCTACACCTTC. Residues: CASSDRIESYTF.

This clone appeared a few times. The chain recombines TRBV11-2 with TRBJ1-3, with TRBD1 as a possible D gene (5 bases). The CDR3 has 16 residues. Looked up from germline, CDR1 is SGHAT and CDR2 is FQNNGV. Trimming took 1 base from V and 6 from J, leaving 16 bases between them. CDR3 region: CASSLVSGRAENTIYF. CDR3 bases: TGTGCCAGCAGCTTAGTCAGTGGCAGGGCTGAAAACACCATATATTTT.

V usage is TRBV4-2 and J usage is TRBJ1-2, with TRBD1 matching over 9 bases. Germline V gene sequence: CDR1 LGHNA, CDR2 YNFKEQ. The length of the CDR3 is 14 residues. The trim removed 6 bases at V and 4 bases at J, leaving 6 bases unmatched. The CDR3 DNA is TGTGCCAGCAGTCTACAGGGGGCTGGCTATGGCTACACCTTC. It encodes CASSLQGAGYGYTF.

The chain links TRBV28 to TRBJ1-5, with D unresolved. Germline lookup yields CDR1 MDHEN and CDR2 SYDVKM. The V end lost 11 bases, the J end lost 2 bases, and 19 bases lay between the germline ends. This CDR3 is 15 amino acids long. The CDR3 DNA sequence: TGTGCCTCCCGGATCGCGGACGGTCGCAATCAGCCCCAGCATTTT. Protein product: CASRIADGRNQPQHF.

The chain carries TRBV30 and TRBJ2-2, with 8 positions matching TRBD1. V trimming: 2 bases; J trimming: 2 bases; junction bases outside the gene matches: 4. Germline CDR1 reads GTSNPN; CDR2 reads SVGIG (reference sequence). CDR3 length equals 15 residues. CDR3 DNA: TGTGCCTGGAGTCCCGGACAGGGAAACACCGGGGAGCTGTTTTTT. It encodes CAWSPGQGNTGELFF.

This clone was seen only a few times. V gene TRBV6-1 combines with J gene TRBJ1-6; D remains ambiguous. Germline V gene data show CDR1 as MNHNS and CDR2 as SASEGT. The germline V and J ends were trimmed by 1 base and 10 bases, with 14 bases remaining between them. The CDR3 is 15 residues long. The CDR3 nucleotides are TGTGCCAGCAGTGAAGATATAGGGATTGGGTCACCCCTCCACTTT. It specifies CASSEDIGIGSPLHF.

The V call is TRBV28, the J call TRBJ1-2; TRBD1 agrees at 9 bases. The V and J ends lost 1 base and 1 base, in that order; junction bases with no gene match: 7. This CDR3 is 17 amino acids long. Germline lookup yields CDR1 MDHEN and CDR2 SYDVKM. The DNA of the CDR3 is TGTGCCAGCAGTTTATTTTCGGGACAGGGTGTTAACTATGGCTACACCTTC. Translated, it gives CASSLFSGQGVNYGYTF.

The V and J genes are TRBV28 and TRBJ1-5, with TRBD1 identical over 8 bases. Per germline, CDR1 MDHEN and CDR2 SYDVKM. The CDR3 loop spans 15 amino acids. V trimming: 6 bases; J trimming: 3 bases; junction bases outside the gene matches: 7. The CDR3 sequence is CASRRTGFSNQPQHF. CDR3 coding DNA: TGTGCCAGCAGAAGGACAGGGTTTTCCAATCAGCCCCAGCATTTT.